The 23 T cell receptor beta chains listed next were all sequenced from one sample in a study of shared clonotypes between healthy human individuals. Clones were read by immunoSEQ multiplex PCR, and TCRdb kept only the in-frame ones, dropping some. The sample has under 1,100,000 clones, more than 65% seen once; the top ten hold about 1.5%. Sequences were obtained from memory CD4+ T cells sorted from blood. This sample's subset: CD45RA-negative fraction. The origin of the receptors is a man aged 18 to 29 in good health.

The chain links TRBV9 to TRBJ2-7, with D perhaps given as TRBD1 or TRBD2 (5 bases each). CDR3 length equals 12 residues. The V gene's germline CDR1 is SGDLS and CDR2 YYNGEE. Trimming removed 7 bases from V and 4 bases from J, with 12 bases in between. The CDR3 bases are TGTGCCAGCTCTCGGGACCTGTACGAGCAGTACTTC. Amino acid sequence: CASSRDLYEQYF. Supplemented by reference TRBV9 and TRBJ2-7, the full variable domain reads DSGVTQTPKHLITATGQRVTLRCSPRSGDLSVYWYQQSLDQGLQFLIQYYNGEERAKGNILERFSAQQFPDLHSELNLSSLELGDSALYFCASSRDLYEQYFGPGTRLTVT.

V usage is TRBV14 and J usage is TRBJ1-1; 9 bases match TRBD1. Germline lookup yields CDR1 SGHDN and CDR2 FVKESK. The V and J ends lost 3 bases and 0 bases, in that order; junction bases with no gene match: 11. The CDR3 covers 18 residues. CDR3: CASSQKGQGWAMNTEAFF. The CDR3 DNA sequence: TGTGCCAGCAGCCAGAAAGGACAGGGGTGGGCCATGAACACTGAAGCTTTCTTT.

This clone was found once. The rearrangement joins TRBV28 to TRBJ2-7; D might be TRBD1 (7 bases). Germline V gene lookup returns CDR1 MDHEN and CDR2 SYDVKM. V was cut by 4 bases and J by 11 bases, with 12 bases left in between. The CDR3 length is 11 residues. The CDR3 region is CASSWPGGKYF. The DNA of the CDR3 is TGTGCCAGCAGTTGGCCAGGGGGGAAGTACTTC. Complete variable domain (other parts from reference TRBV28 and TRBJ2-7): DVKVTQSSRYLVKRTGEKVFLECVQDMDHENMFWYRQDPGLGLRLIYFSYDVKMKEKGDIPEGYSVSREKKERFSLILESASTNQTSMYLCASSWPGGKYFGPGTRLTVT.

As to this clone: Other DNA sequences in this specimen translate into the identical CDR3. The chain joins TRBV19 to TRBJ1-1; D unresolved. Trimming removed 3 bases from V and 1 base from J, with 6 bases in between. The germline V gene encodes CDR1 LNHDA and CDR2 SQIVND (reference sequence). The length of the CDR3 is 13 residues. Here the CDR3 DNA reads TGTGCCAGTAGTATTACGGGGAACACTGAAGCTTTCTTT. Its protein is CASSITGNTEAFF.

As regards this clone: Within the sample, other DNA sequences also encode this same CDR3. J is TRBJ1-3 and V is TRBV10-3; TRBD1 might be the D (6 bases). This CDR3 is 15 amino acids long. V shed 3 bases and J shed 4 bases, with 13 bases lying between them. Germline assignment: CDR1 ENHRY and CDR2 SYGVKD. CDR3 in DNA: TGTGCCATCAGTGAACAGGGCCCCTCCGGAAACACCATATATTTT. This sequence encodes CAISEQGPSGNTIYF.

This chain connects TRBV2 to TRBJ2-1; 8 bases align to TRBD1. With 8 bases clipped from V and 7 bases from J, the junction kept 7 bases outside the gene matches. This CDR3 comprises 13 residues. Germline CDR1 SNHLY, CDR2 FYNNEI. Here the CDR3 reads CASLRDRLNEQFF. The CDR3 nucleotides are TGTGCCAGCCTCCGGGACAGGTTAAATGAGCAGTTCTTC.

This clone was seen only once. This chain uses TRBV6-1 with TRBJ2-7; D gene ambiguous. Germline values: CDR1 MNHNS, CDR2 SASEGT. The CDR3 runs to 12 residues. V was clipped by 8 bases and J by 7 bases, with 15 bases between them. The CDR3 protein is CASGQVRREQYF. CDR3 sequence (DNA): TGTGCCAGCGGCCAAGTACGAAGGGAGCAGTACTTC.

V usage is TRBV2 and J usage is TRBJ1-3; D gene uncertain. CDR1 is SNHLY, CDR2 FYNNEI, per germline. The V end was cut by 3 bases, the J end by 3 bases, with 9 bases between. The CDR3 has 14 amino acids. As DNA, the CDR3 is TGTGCCAGCAGTGAGTTAGCAAGTGGAAACACCATATATTTT. Translating gives CASSELASGNTIYF.

The chain couples TRBV30 to TRBJ2-5; no definite D call. The CDR3 spans 12 residues. Germline CDR1 GTSNPN, CDR2 SVGIG (reference sequence). Trimming removed 2 bases from V and 4 bases from J, with 8 bases in between. The CDR3 DNA follows: TGTGCCTGGAGTCCCCAGCTAGAGACCCAGTACTTC. Translation gives CAWSPQLETQYF.

V usage is TRBV30 and J usage is TRBJ2-1, with 8 bases aligning to TRBD2. The CDR3 length is 14 residues. J lost 2 bases, V lost 8 bases, and 8 bases had no gene match. CDR1 and CDR2 (germline): GTSNPN, SVGIG (reference sequence). DNA of the CDR3: TGTGCCAGATCAGGGACTAGGGCCTACAATGAGCAGTTCTTC. Translated: CARSGTRAYNEQFF.

This sequence joins TRBV7-8 and TRBJ1-2, with D maybe TRBD1 (5 bases). The germline V gene has CDR1 SGHVS and CDR2 FQNEAQ. The length of the CDR3 is 13 residues. V was cut by 8 bases and J by 3 bases, with 13 bases left in between. The DNA for the CDR3 is TGTGCCAGCCGGGGGGACGAGGACTATGGCTACACCTTC. Translation gives CASRGDEDYGYTF.

J is TRBJ2-1 and V is TRBV27, with 9 bases lining up with TRBD2. The CDR3 contains 15 residues. V gave up 4 bases and J gave up 4 bases; unmatched junction bases: 5. Germline-derived CDR1 and CDR2 are MNHEY and SMNVEV (reference sequence). CDR3: CASSSPSGAYNEQFF. Written as DNA, the CDR3 is TGTGCCAGCAGTTCGCCTAGCGGGGCTTACAATGAGCAGTTCTTC.

The chain combines TRBV11-2 with TRBJ2-3, with 9 bases that match TRBD2. CDR3 length: 15 residues. Germline CDR1 and CDR2: SGHAT and FQNNGV. V lost 5 bases, J lost 3 bases, and 6 bases stayed unmatched. CDR3 loop: CASSDSGGQTDTQYF. CDR3 coding DNA: TGTGCCAGCAGCGACAGCGGGGGGCAGACAGATACGCAGTATTTT.

The chain employs TRBV27 and TRBJ1-5, with D unclear. V gave up 4 bases and J gave up 7 bases, with 14 bases separating them. The CDR3 consists of 14 residues. CDR1 and CDR2 (germline): MNHEY, SMNVEV (reference sequence). The CDR3 here is CASSYRPMGQPQHF. As DNA, the CDR3 is TGTGCCAGCAGTTACCGGCCGATGGGGCAGCCCCAGCATTTT.

This clone was seen repeatedly, ten times or more. This chain links TRBV6-6 with TRBJ1-1; TRBD1 matches at 7 bases. This CDR3 is 16 amino acids long. The germline V gene encodes CDR1 MNHNY and CDR2 SVGAGI (reference sequence). V lost 2 bases, J lost 1 base, and 7 bases stayed unmatched. In DNA, the CDR3 is TGTGCCAGCAGTTACCCCTTAGGGACAGAGAACACTGAAGCTTTCTTT. This sequence encodes CASSYPLGTENTEAFF.

This chain links TRBV29-1 with TRBJ2-7, with 10 bases lining up with TRBD1. The CDR3 loop spans 15 amino acids. V lost 7 bases to trimming and J lost 6 bases; unmatched junction nucleotides: 15. The germline CDR1 and CDR2 sequences are SQVTM and ANQGSEA. This CDR3 is CSASAGTGDGGEQYF. CDR3 nucleotides: TGCAGCGCCTCAGCGGGGACAGGGGACGGGGGCGAGCAGTACTTC.

The chain recombines TRBV29-1 with TRBJ2-5; 8 bases are a match to TRBD1. Trimming cost V 3 bases and J 5 bases; bases outside gene matches: 11. This CDR3 has 15 residues. Germline V gene sequence: CDR1 SQVTM, CDR2 ANQGSEA. This chain's CDR3 is CSVDPPGQGMETQYF. As DNA, the CDR3 is TGCAGCGTTGACCCCCCAGGACAGGGTATGGAGACCCAGTACTTC.

This chain links TRBV27 with TRBJ1-3; D not resolved. CDR1 is MNHEY, CDR2 SMNVEV, per germline (reference sequence). Trimming cost V 2 bases and J 0 bases, with 11 bases left between them. The CDR3 sequence is 16 residues long. The CDR3 spells CASSLGPTVSGNTIYF. DNA of the CDR3: TGTGCCAGCAGTTTAGGGCCAACGGTCTCTGGAAACACCATATATTTT.

This clone was counted only a few times. The chain uses TRBV5-1 and TRBJ1-2, with unresolved D. CDR3 length: 15 residues. From germline, CDR1 is SGHRS and CDR2 YFSETQ. The V gene lost 0 bases and the J gene lost 3 bases, with 12 bases spanning the gap. This CDR3 reads CASSLEGIADYGYTF. DNA for the CDR3: TGCGCCAGCAGCTTGGAAGGGATCGCGGACTATGGCTACACCTTC.

The chain joins TRBV7-3 to TRBJ2-2; 7 nucleotides line up with TRBD2. The germline V gene encodes CDR1 SGHTA and CDR2 FQGTGA. The CDR3 sequence is 16 residues long. J was trimmed by 0 bases and V by 5 bases; bases with no gene match: 6. CDR3 bases: TGTGCCAGCAGCCCCCATCTAGCGGCGAACACCGGGGAGCTGTTTTTT. Protein product: CASSPHLAANTGELFF.

The V call is TRBV7-2, the J call TRBJ2-3; D not resolved. The CDR3 length is 16 residues. Germline CDR1 reads SGHTA; CDR2 reads FQGNSA. The germline V and J ends were trimmed by 0 bases and 3 bases, with 13 bases remaining between them. The CDR3 protein is CASSLAGRVWTDTQYF. The DNA of the CDR3 is TGTGCCAGCAGCTTAGCGGGCCGGGTTTGGACAGATACGCAGTATTTT.

The chain uses TRBV5-4 and TRBJ2-2; TRBD2 matches at 7 bases. Trimming removed 2 bases from V and 4 bases from J; junction bases left unmatched: 5. The CDR3 contains 15 residues. Germline loops: CDR1 SGHNT, CDR2 YYREEE (reference sequence). CDR3 coding DNA: TGTGCCAGCAGCTTCTCCCGGGAGGTCACCGGGGAGCTGTTTTTT. Translation gives CASSFSREVTGELFF. Full variable domain (missing parts from reference TRBV5-4 and TRBJ2-2): ETGVTQSPTHLIKTRGQQVTLRCSSQSGHNTVSWYQQALGQGPQFIFQYYREEENGRGNFPPRFSGLQFPNYSSELNVNALELDDSALYLCASSFSREVTGELFFGEGSRLTVL.

The chain employs TRBV27 and TRBJ1-5; a possible D gene is TRBD1 (5 bases). Trimming removed 5 bases from V and 9 bases from J, with 14 bases in between. Germline CDR1 and CDR2: MNHEY and SMNVEV (reference sequence). This CDR3 has 13 residues. As DNA, the CDR3 is TGTGCCAGCAGTCCCCGTGGGGCGCGGCCCCAGCATTTT. It translates to CASSPRGARPQHF.